These 5 T cell receptor beta chains were all obtained from the same sample, sequenced in a study of type 1 and type 2 diabetes patients. The PCR template was genomic DNA. The TCR beta CDR3 region was amplified using 30 forward and 13 reverse primers. MiXCR, applied by TCRdb to the multiplex PCR reads, yields one record per CDR3 protein. The profile shows under 300,000 distinct CDR3 sequences, around 47% of them singletons. Specimen: peripheral blood mononuclear cells (PBMCs). The source of these receptors is a young man with type 2 diabetes.

This clonotype has a count of ten or more. CDR3 DNA sequence: TGTGCCAGCAGTGAAGGGGCGACAGGGTTGGAGACCCAGTACTTC. Encoded protein: CASSEGATGLETQYF. The chain links TRBV2 to TRBJ2-5, with TRBD1 matching 7 bases. The CDR3 is 15 amino acids. Germline assignment: CDR1 SNHLY and CDR2 FYNNEI. J lost 5 bases, V lost 1 base, and 7 bases had no gene match.

The chain couples TRBV12-3 or TRBV12-4 to TRBJ2-1; tentative D call: TRBD1 (5 bases). The CDR3 loop spans 12 amino acids. The V end was cut by 5 bases, the J end by 9 bases, with 11 bases between. The CDR3 protein is CASSITGVEQFF. In DNA form, the CDR3 reads TGTGCCAGCAGTATAACAGGTGTTGAGCAGTTCTTC.

V is TRBV11-2 and J is TRBJ2-1; no reliable D call. Per the germline V gene, CDR1 is SGHAT and CDR2 is FQNNGV. The CDR3 spans 13 residues. Trimming shortened V by 3 bases and J by 7 bases, and 10 bases separated the two germline ends. The CDR3 sequence: CASSLTSKNEQFF. The CDR3 DNA sequence: TGTGCCAGCAGCTTGACAAGCAAGAATGAGCAGTTCTTC.

The rearrangement joins TRBV5-5 to TRBJ2-4; possible D gene TRBD2, 7 bases. Deletions cut 3 bases from V and 7 bases from J, with 14 bases between. This CDR3 has 14 residues. CDR1 is SGHKS and CDR2 is YYEKEE in the germline V gene (reference sequence). CDR3 amino acids: CASSYVGGHNIQYF. The CDR3 DNA reads as TGTGCCAGCAGCTATGTGGGGGGGCATAACATTCAGTACTTC.

V gene TRBV5-1 combines with J gene TRBJ2-7; 11 nucleotides align to TRBD1. After removal of 4 bases from V and 4 bases from J, the junction contained 4 bases not matched to a gene. CDR3 length: 14 residues. Germline V gene lookup returns CDR1 SGHRS and CDR2 YFSETQ. CDR3 region: CASSRTGGEYEQYF. The CDR3 DNA follows: TGCGCCAGCAGCCGGACAGGGGGCGAATACGAGCAGTACTTC.